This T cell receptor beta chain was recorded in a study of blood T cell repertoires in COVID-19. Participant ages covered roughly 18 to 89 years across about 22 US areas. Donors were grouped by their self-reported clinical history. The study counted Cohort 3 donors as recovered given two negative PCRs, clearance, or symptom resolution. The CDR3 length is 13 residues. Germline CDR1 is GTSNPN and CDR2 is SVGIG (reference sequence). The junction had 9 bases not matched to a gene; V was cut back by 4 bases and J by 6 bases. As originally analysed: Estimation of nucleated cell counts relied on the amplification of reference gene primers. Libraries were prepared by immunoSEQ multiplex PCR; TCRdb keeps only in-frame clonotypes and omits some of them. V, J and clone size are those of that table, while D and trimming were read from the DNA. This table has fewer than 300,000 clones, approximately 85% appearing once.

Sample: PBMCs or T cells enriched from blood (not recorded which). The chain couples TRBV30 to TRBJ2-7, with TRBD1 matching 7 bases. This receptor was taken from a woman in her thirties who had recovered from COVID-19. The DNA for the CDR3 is TGTGCCTGGAATTACAGGGGAGTTACCGAGCAGTACTTC. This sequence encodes CAWNYRGVTEQYF.